This T cell receptor (beta chain) was profiled in a study of shared clonotypes between healthy human individuals (TCRdb year 2020). In the study overall: A couple of women and a few men aged 18 to 49 years were included in the cohort. To estimate repertoire size and how much clonotypes are shared between individuals, the study performed deep sequencing of blood TCR repertoires from a few healthy adults. To increase sequencing depth and limit assay-specific biases, different laboratories used diverse techniques to prepare libraries and sequence TCR repertoires. Per donor, three plates each were used for CD4 naive and CD4 memory, two for CD8 naive, and one for CD8 memory. Each donor's leukapheresis produced roughly between roughly 0.9 and 8.9 billion PBMCs. Paper-wide results and their limitations: When several donors were compared, the shared fraction of clonotypes was about 5% for naive CD4, 3.5% to 4% for naive CD8, roughly 2.5% for memory CD4, and 0.4% for memory CD8. Pairwise subsampling led to the expectation that sequencing depth would affect the degree of clonotype sharing among donors. Incomplete sequencing was indicated by rarefaction of sorted-subset datasets, despite the large sequencing depth. Because the study included a small number of donors, the genetic and exposure-history diversity represented was limited. Estimated clonotype richness was generally larger for naive than for memory subsets. Only blood was sampled, and tissue TCR repertoires likely differ from those in blood. Compared with non-shared clonotypes, clonotypes shared by all four sorted-subset donors had higher generation probabilities.

In regard to this clone: The antigen it binds to is not known. It has no much larger one-base neighbor in the sample; base qualities were not kept. The same CDR3 arises from other DNA sequences in this sample as well.

The donors were healthy, HIV-negative adults who had no recently reported acute infections or vaccinations. Only Caucasian adults living in Nashville, Tennessee, USA were represented among the donors. CD4+ T cells were enriched by magnetic negative selection; naive cells were then positively selected on CD45RA, and the negative fraction formed the memory subset. Blood was collected by leukapheresis, and PBMCs were isolated by Ficoll-Histopaque density gradient centrifugation and then cryopreserved in liquid nitrogen vapor phase. Purity and quantity of every magnetically sorted T cell population were checked by analytical flow cytometry. Genomic DNA was isolated from every sorted fraction and measured by UV absorbance on a Nanodrop 2000c. Including the terminal cysteine and phenylalanine, the CDR3 comprises 15 residues. Only the CDR3 part of the read is kept: 45 bases, read in frame from the first base. V loses 0 bases at its end and J loses 1 base; junction bases beyond the gene matches: 1. CDR1 SGHNT and CDR2 YYREEE are derived from the germline V gene (reference sequence).

Using the deep immunoSEQ assay, multiplex PCR amplified TCR CDR3 regions from genomic DNA. For each cell subset, the extracted genomic DNA was distributed evenly across all wells of several immunoSEQ 96-well plates, and each plate served as one replicate. Each replicate PCR for sorted subsets received around 200 ng genomic DNA, equal to roughly 33,000 T cell genomes. Purified libraries were quantified with a Qubit 3.0 fluorometer, sized on a Bioanalyzer 2100, and re-quantified with the KAPA Library Quantification kit. A separate single-read 150-cycle Illumina NextSeq 550 flow cell was used to sequence each immunoSEQ 96-well plate. The source study handled its data this way. Because the immunoSEQ output included only junctional sequences and no quality scores, the filtering could not be the same as the filtering used for full-length reads. To assign V/J genes and CDR3, sequences were annotated against IMGT germline references using PyIR, a Python wrapper for IgBLAST v1.9. Reads were filtered out if the reads had weak V/J assignments (E-value above 1e-6), no CDR3, stop codons, out-of-frame junctions, or ambiguous translated residues. A V3J clonotype was defined by an identical inferred V gene, J gene, and CDR3 amino acid sequence. Percentage overlap between repertoires was calculated by dividing the number of shared unique clonotypes by the size of the smaller repertoire. Repertoire richness was assessed with RTK rarefaction, the Chao1 estimator, and Recon v2.1 estimates of unobserved clonotypes. OLGA was used to compute generation probabilities for all TCRbeta clonotypes that the gDNA method yielded from a few donors. The source is immuneACCESS, and TCRdb retained only in-frame sequences with V and J called. Part of the clones is not carried over; for the studies checked, unresolved V genes explain less than half of this, and the remainder is unexplained. The DNA was the basis for D and trimming; V, J and clone size are from that table. This sample gives about 2.4 million clones in total; roughly 93% of them show up just once. Approximately 0.36% of the sample goes to the ten largest clones.

The V and J segments used are TRBV5-4 and TRBJ1-5, with 7 bases aligning to TRBD1. The sequence was collected from a man aged 18 to 35 in good health. Some clones in this sample may be carry-over from other donors' samples. The sample comprised naive CD4+ T cells from PBMCs. What this sample's cell subset or site label stands for: CD45RA+ positively selected. The base sequence is TGTGCCAGCAGCTTGGGACAGGGAAGCAATCAGCCCCAGCATTTT. It codes for CASSLGQGSNQPQHF.